This T cell receptor (beta chain) was obtained from a study of PD-L1 blockade in urothelial cancer. Study information: Patients with male sex and bladder-origin urothelial cancer accounted for about 90% of the 29 enrolled.

Stated time point: pretreatment peripheral blood. The V gene's germline CDR1 is MNHNS and CDR2 SASEGT. This CDR3 has 17 residues. The V end was cut by 2 bases, the J end by 5 bases, with 22 bases between. The repertoire was sequenced with immunoSEQ multiplex PCR; TCRdb's copy has only in-frame clones and lacks some. The table includes tens of thousands of clones, roughly 85% detected once. This specimen was PBMCs, taken around atezolizumab (anti-PD-L1) treatment. This clonotype was sampled from a man aged 70 or older with urothelial cancer. This rearrangement joins TRBV6-1 to TRBJ2-7, with D possibly TRBD1 on 6 matching bases. The CDR3 here is CASSESPVQGLTNEQYF. The CDR3 region has the DNA TGTGCCAGCAGTGAATCCCCAGTACAGGGCCTCACCAACGAGCAGTACTTC.